This T cell receptor (beta chain) was observed in a study of blood T cell repertoires in COVID-19. V dropped 3 bases and J dropped 7; count of bases not matched to a gene: 17. CDR3 length equals 18 residues. CDR1 and CDR2 (germline): MNHEY, SMNVEV (reference sequence). The assay was immunoSEQ multiplex PCR, and TCRdb's table has in-frame clones only and misses some. The sample has about 170,000 clones; 84% are singletons. This receptor was identified in a woman in her sixties or seventies with COVID-19, enrolled during active disease. Sequencing input: peripheral blood. The chain uses TRBV27 and TRBJ1-4, with 7 bases matching TRBD1. The CDR3 bases are TGTGCCAGCAGTTTGCGCGCGACAGGGCAAGTGGTTATTGAAAAACTGTTTTTT. It yields the protein CASSLRATGQVVIEKLFF.